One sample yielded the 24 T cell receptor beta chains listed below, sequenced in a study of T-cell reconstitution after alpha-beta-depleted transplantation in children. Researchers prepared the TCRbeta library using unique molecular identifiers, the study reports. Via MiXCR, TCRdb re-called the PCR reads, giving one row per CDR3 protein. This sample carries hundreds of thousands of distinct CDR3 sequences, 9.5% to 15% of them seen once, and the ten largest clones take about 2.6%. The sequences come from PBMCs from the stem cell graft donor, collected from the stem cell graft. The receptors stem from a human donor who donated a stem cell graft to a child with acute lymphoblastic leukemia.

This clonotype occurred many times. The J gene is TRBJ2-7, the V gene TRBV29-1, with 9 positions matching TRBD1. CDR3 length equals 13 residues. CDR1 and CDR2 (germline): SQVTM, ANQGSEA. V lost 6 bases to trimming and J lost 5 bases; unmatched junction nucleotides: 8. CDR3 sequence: CSVLRDRADEQYF. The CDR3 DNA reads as TGCAGCGTGCTCCGGGACAGGGCGGACGAGCAGTACTTC.

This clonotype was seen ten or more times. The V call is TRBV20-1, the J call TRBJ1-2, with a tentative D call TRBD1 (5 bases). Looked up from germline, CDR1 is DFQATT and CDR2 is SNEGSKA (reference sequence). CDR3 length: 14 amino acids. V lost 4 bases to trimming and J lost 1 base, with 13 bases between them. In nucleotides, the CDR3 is TGCAGTGCTATTCAGGGACGGGATAACTATGGCTACACCTTC. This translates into CSAIQGRDNYGYTF.

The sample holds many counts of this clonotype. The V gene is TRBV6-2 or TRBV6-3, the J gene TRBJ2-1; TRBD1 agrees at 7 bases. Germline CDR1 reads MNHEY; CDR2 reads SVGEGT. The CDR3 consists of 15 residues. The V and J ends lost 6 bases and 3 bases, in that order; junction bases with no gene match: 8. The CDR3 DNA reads TGTGCCAGCAGGCGTACAGGGGCGGACTACAATGAGCAGTTCTTC. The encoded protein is CASRRTGADYNEQFF.

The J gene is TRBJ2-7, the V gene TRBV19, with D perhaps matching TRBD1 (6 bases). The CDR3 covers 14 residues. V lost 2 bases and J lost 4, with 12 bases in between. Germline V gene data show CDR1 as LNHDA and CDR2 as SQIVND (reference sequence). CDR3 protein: CASSISGRGYEQYF. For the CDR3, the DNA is TGTGCCAGTAGTATAAGCGGCAGGGGATACGAGCAGTACTTC.

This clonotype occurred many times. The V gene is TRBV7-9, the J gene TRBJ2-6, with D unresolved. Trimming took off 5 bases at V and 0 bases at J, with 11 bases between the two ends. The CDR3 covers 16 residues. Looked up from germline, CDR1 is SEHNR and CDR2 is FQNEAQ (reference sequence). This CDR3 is CASSDWVFSGANVLTF. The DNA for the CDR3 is TGTGCCAGCAGCGATTGGGTCTTCTCTGGGGCCAACGTCCTGACTTTC.

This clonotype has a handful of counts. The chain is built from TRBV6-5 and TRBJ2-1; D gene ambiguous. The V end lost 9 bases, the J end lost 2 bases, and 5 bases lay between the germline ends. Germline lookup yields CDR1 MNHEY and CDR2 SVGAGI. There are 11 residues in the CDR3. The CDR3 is CASVAYNEQFF. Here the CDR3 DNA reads TGTGCCAGTGTGGCCTACAATGAGCAGTTCTTC.

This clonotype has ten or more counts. CDR3 loop: CSVNGQDTEAFF. In nucleotides, the CDR3 is TGCAGCGTGAACGGACAGGACACTGAAGCTTTCTTT. The chain employs TRBV29-1 and TRBJ1-1; the match to TRBD1 covers 7 bases. The germline CDR1 and CDR2 sequences are SQVTM and ANQGSEA. CDR3 length equals 12 residues. With 6 bases clipped from V and 3 bases from J, the junction kept 4 bases outside the gene matches. The full variable domain, with the rest looked up from reference TRBV29-1 and TRBJ1-1, is SAVISQKPSRDICQRGTSLTIQCQVDSQVTMMFWYRQQPGQSLTLIATANQGSEATYESGFVIDKFPISRPNLTFSTLTVSNMSPEDSSIYLCSVNGQDTEAFFGQGTRLTVV.

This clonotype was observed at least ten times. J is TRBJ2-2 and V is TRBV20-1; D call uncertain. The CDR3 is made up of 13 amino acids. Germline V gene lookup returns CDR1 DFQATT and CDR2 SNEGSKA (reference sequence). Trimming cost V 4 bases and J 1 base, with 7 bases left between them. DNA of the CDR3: TGCAGTGCTACTGATGAGAACACCGGGGAGCTGTTTTTT. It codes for CSATDENTGELFF.

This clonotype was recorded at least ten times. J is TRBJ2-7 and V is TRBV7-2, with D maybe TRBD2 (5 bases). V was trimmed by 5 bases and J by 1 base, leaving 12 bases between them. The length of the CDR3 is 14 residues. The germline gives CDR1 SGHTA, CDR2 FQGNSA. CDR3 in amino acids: CASSRTSGSYEQYF. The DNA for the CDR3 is TGTGCCAGCAGCCGAACCTCGGGATCCTACGAGCAGTACTTC.

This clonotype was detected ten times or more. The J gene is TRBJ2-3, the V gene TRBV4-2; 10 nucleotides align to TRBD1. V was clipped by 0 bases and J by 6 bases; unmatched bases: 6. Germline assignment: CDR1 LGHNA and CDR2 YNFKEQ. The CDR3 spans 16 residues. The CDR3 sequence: CASSQDEGQGWDTQYF. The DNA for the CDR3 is TGTGCCAGCAGCCAAGACGAGGGACAGGGGTGGGATACGCAGTATTTT.

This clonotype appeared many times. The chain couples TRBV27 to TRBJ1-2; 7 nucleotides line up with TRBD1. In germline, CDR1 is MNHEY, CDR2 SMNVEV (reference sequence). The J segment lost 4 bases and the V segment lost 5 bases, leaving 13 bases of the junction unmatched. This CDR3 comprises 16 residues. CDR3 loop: CASSPRRGGGAYGYTF. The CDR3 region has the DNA TGTGCCAGCAGTCCACGCCGAGGAGGGGGCGCCTATGGCTACACCTTC.

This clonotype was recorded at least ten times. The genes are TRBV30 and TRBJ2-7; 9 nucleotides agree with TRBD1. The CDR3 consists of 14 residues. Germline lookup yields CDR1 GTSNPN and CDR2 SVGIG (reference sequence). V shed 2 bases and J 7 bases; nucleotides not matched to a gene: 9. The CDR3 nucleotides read TGTGCCTGGAGTTCGGGACAGGGAAAAAGTGAGCAGTACTTC. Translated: CAWSSGQGKSEQYF.

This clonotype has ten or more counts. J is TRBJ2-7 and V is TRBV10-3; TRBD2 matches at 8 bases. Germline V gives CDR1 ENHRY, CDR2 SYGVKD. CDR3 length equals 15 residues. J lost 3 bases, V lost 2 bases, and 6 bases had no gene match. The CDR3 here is CAISEGGGIYYEQYF. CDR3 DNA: TGTGCCATCAGTGAGGGCGGGGGGATATACTACGAGCAGTACTTC.

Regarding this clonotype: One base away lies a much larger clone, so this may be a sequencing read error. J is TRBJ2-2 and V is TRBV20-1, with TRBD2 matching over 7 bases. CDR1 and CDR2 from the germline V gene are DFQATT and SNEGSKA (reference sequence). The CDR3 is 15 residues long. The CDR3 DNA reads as TGCTGTGCTCAAATCGGGACTAAGAACACCGGGGAGCTGTTTTTT. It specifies CCAQIGTKNTGELFF.

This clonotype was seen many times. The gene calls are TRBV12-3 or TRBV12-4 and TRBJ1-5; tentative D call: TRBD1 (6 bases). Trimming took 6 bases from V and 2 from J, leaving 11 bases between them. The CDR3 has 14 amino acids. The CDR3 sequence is CASSRGRGNQPQHF. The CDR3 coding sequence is TGTGCCAGCAGCAGGGGTCGGGGCAATCAGCCCCAGCATTTT.

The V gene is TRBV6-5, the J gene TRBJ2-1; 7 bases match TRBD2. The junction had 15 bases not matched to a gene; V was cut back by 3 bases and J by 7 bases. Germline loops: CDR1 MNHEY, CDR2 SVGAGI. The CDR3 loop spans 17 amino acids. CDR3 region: CASSYRPGAGETNEQFF. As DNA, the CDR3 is TGTGCCAGCAGTTATCGACCCGGGGCGGGAGAAACGAATGAGCAGTTCTTC.

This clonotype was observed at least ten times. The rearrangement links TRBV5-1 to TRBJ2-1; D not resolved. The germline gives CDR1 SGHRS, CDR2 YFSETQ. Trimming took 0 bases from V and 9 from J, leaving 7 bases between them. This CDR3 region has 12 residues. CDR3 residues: CASSLDMGEQFF. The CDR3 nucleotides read TGCGCCAGCAGCTTGGATATGGGTGAGCAGTTCTTC.

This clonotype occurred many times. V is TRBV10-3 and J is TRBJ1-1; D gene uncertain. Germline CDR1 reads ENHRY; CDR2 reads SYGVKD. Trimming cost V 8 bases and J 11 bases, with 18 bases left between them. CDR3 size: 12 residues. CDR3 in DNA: TGTGCCATCGGTGTGGGCCGCGATGGGGCTTTCTTT. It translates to CAIGVGRDGAFF.

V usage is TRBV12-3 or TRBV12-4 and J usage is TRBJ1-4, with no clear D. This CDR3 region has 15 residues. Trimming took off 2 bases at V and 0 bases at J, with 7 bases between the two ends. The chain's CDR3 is CASSLPDPTNEKLFF. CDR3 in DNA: TGTGCCAGCAGTTTACCCGATCCAACTAATGAAAAACTGTTTTTT.

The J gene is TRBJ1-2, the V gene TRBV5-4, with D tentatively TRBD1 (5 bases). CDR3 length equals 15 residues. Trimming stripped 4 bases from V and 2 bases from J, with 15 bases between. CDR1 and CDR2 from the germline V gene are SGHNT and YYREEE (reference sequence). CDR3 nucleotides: TGTGCCAGCAGCCTCGCAACTGGGGCCAACTATGGCTACACCTTC. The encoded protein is CASSLATGANYGYTF. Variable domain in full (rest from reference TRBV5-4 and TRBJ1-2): ETGVTQSPTHLIKTRGQQVTLRCSSQSGHNTVSWYQQALGQGPQFIFQYYREEENGRGNFPPRFSGLQFPNYSSELNVNALELDDSALYLCASSLATGANYGYTFGSGTRLTVV.

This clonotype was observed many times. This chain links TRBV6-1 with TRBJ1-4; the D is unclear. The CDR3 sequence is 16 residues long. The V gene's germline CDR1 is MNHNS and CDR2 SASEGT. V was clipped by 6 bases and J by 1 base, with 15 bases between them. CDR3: CASRRGRVVTNEKLFF. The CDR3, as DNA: TGTGCCAGCAGACGTGGTCGAGTGGTAACTAATGAAAAACTGTTTTTT.

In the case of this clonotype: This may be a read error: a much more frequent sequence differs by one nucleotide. CDR3 loop: CSVEVGVKTQYF. CDR3 sequence (DNA): TGCAGCGTTGAAGTGGGGGTGAAGACCCAGTACTTC. V is TRBV29-1 and J is TRBJ2-5; D is perhaps TRBD1 or TRBD2 (5 bases each). CDR3 size: 12 residues. Trimming stripped 1 base from V and 6 bases from J, with 9 bases between. Germline V gene sequence: CDR1 SQVTM, CDR2 ANQGSEA.

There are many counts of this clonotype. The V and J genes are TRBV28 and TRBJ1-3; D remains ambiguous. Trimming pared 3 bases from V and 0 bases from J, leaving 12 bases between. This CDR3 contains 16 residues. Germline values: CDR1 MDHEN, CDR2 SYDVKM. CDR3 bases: TGTGCCAGCAGTTTCAACGGCAGGTCCTCTGGAAACACCATATATTTT. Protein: CASSFNGRSSGNTIYF.

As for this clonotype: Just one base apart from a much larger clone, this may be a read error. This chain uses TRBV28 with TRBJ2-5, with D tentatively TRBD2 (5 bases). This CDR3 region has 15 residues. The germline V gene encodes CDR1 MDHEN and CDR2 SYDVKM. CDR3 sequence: CASSLGGRRKEPQYF. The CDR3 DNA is TGTGCCAGCAGCTTAGGAGGACGGAGAAAAGAGCCCCAGTACTTC.